This T cell receptor (beta chain) was documented in a study of cytomegalovirus exposure and HLA in healthy donors. The PCR contained 60 Vbeta and 13 Jbeta primers. Profiled with immunoSEQ multiplex PCR; TCRdb holds only in-frame clones, not every one. This sample has about 78,000 clones, with around 85% found just once. Likely unrecorded immune exposures existed in these nominally healthy donors. The V gene's germline CDR1 is SNHLY and CDR2 FYNNEI. V was shortened by 2 bases and J by 3 bases, with 11 bases between the two germline ends. There are 14 residues in the CDR3. The specimen sequenced was PBMCs. The clonotype originates from a woman aged 45-59 years in good health and CMV-seronegative. V gene TRBV2 combines with J gene TRBJ2-7; D is ambiguous. The CDR3 is CASSESAIYYEQYV. In DNA, the CDR3 is TGTGCCAGCAGTGAAAGCGCTATTTACTACGAGCAGTACGTC.